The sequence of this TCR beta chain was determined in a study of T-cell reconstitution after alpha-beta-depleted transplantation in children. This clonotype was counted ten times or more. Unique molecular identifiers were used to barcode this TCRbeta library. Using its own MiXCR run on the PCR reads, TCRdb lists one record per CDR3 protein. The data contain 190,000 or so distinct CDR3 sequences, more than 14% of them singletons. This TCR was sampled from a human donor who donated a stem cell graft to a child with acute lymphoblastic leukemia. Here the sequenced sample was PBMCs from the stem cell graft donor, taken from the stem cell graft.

Here the CDR3 DNA reads TGCAGCGTTGAGCGTAGTTGGGAGCGCGGGACCCAGTACTTC. Protein sequence: CSVERSWERGTQYF. The chain uses TRBV29-1 and TRBJ2-5; perhaps TRBD2 as D (5 bases). The CDR3 covers 14 residues. The V end was cut by 3 bases, the J end by 7 bases, with 18 bases between. Per germline, CDR1 SQVTM and CDR2 ANQGSEA.